A selection of T cell receptor beta chains follows, all from one sample in a study of T-cell reconstitution after alpha-beta-depleted transplantation in children. TCRdb reanalysed the PCR reads using MiXCR and keeps one entry per CDR3 protein. Of 98,000 or so distinct CDR3 sequences in the sample, under 25% were seen once. This specimen was PBMCs, taken before TCRalphabeta/CD19-depleted stem cell transplant. The receptors come from a boy between 2 and 15 years old with acute lymphoblastic leukemia, due to receive a stem cell transplant. The CDR3 runs from the conserved cysteine through the conserved F or W. The D gene is left open where the match is weak. A row's size may be missing; if present it is once, few, many or a size class.

D: TRBD2; J: TRBJ2-3; V: TRBV5-1; size: .; CDR3: CASSLNIPGLADTDTQYF; DNA: TGCGCCAGCAGCTTGAACATTCCGGGACTAGCGGACACAGATACGCAGTATTTT
D: .; J: TRBJ2-7; V: TRBV7-9; size: .; CDR3: CASSRQGPPYEQYF; DNA: TGTGCCAGCAGCCGTCAGGGTCCCCCTTACGAGCAGTACTTC
D: .; J: TRBJ2-7; V: TRBV20-1; size: .; CDR3: CSATTLREQYF; DNA: TGCAGTGCTACGACCCTGCGGGAGCAGTACTTC
D: .; J: TRBJ2-5; V: TRBV30; size: once; CDR3: CAWSSTTKTQYF; DNA: TGTGCCTGGAGTTCGACCACGAAGACCCAGTACTTC
D: .; J: TRBJ2-1; V: TRBV2; size: .; CDR3: CATSKTPDEQFF; DNA: TGTGCCACGAGCAAGACTCCCGATGAGCAGTTCTTC
D: .; J: TRBJ2-5; V: TRBV12-3/TRBV12-4; size: .; CDR3: CASSLDGGGTQYF; DNA: TGTGCCAGCAGTTTAGACGGTGGGGGGACCCAGTACTTC
D: TRBD2; J: TRBJ2-2; V: TRBV6-1; size: .; CDR3: CASTSGRANTGELFF; DNA: TGTGCCAGCACTAGCGGGAGGGCGAACACCGGGGAGCTGTTTTTT
D: .; J: TRBJ1-2; V: TRBV5-1; size: once; CDR3: CASSLDSGFYGDTF; DNA: TGCGCCAGCAGCTTGGATTCGGGGTTCTATGGCGACACCTTC
D: TRBD1; J: TRBJ1-2; V: TRBV28; size: .; CDR3: CASSPSRTGGSYGYTF; DNA: TGTGCCAGCAGCCCATCCCGGACAGGGGGAAGCTATGGCTACACCTTC
D: TRBD1; J: TRBJ2-1; V: TRBV10-3; size: few; CDR3: CAINKDREGVGEQFF; DNA: TGTGCCATCAACAAAGACAGGGAAGGCGTAGGTGAGCAGTTCTTC
D: .; J: TRBJ2-7; V: TRBV5-1; size: .; CDR3: CASSLVRSYEQYF; DNA: TGCGCCAGCAGCTTGGTCAGATCCTACGAGCAGTACTTC
D: .; J: TRBJ2-1; V: TRBV21-1; size: many; CDR3: CASSKEWGASSYNEQFF; DNA: TGTGCCAGCAGCAAAGAATGGGGGGCGAGCTCCTACAATGAGCAGTTCTTC
D: .; J: TRBJ2-7; V: TRBV12-3/TRBV12-4; size: few; CDR3: CASIRDGSYEQYF; DNA: TGTGCCAGCATTAGGGACGGCTCCTACGAGCAGTACTTC
D: TRBD2; J: TRBJ2-1; V: TRBV15; size: many; CDR3: CATSRSLTSGYNEQFF; DNA: TGTGCCACCAGCAGATCCCTGACTAGCGGCTACAATGAGCAGTTCTTC
D: .; J: TRBJ1-2; V: TRBV7-9; size: .; CDR3: CASSLNLGNYGYTF; DNA: TGTGCCAGCAGCTTAAATCTTGGTAACTATGGCTACACCTTC
D: .; J: TRBJ2-7; V: TRBV20-1; size: once; CDR3: CSASWKAFVSYEQYF; DNA: TGCAGTGCGAGCTGGAAGGCATTTGTATCCTACGAGCAGTACTTC
D: TRBD2; J: TRBJ2-1; V: TRBV11-2; size: .; CDR3: CASSLVGSGTYNEQFF; DNA: TGTGCCAGCAGCTTAGTGGGTAGCGGGACTTACAATGAGCAGTTCTTC
D: .; J: TRBJ1-1; V: TRBV9; size: .; CDR3: CASSVGIQGEAFF; DNA: TGTGCCAGCAGCGTAGGGATACAGGGTGAAGCTTTCTTT
D: TRBD1; J: TRBJ1-1; V: TRBV5-6; size: .; CDR3: CASSLVGRGTAEAFF; DNA: TGTGCCAGCAGCTTGGTTGGCAGGGGGACCGCTGAAGCTTTCTTT
D: .; J: TRBJ2-1; V: TRBV7-9; size: many; CDR3: CASSLAGGNEQFF; DNA: TGTGCCAGCAGCTTAGCTGGGGGCAATGAGCAGTTCTTC
D: .; J: TRBJ2-3; V: TRBV25-1; size: many; CDR3: CASSERGILLQYF; DNA: TGTGCCAGCAGTGAAAGGGGGATCCTTCTGCAGTATTTT
D: .; J: TRBJ2-2; V: TRBV20-1; size: few; CDR3: CSARGGARSTGELFF; DNA: TGCAGTGCTAGGGGGGGAGCGCGGAGTACCGGGGAGCTGTTTTTT
D: TRBD1; J: TRBJ2-5; V: TRBV5-1; size: .; CDR3: CASSLARTGAAETQYF; DNA: TGCGCCAGCAGCTTGGCCCGGACAGGGGCGGCAGAGACCCAGTACTTC
D: .; J: TRBJ2-4; V: TRBV14; size: .; CDR3: CASSRPENKNIQYF; DNA: TGTGCCAGCAGCCGCCCGGAGAACAAAAACATTCAGTACTTC
D: .; J: TRBJ1-2; V: TRBV6-6; size: .; CDR3: CASSYEGEGYTF; DNA: TGTGCCAGCAGTTACGAAGGGGAAGGCTACACCTTC
D: TRBD2; J: TRBJ2-3; V: TRBV6-4; size: .; CDR3: CASSASGGAWDTQYF; DNA: TGTGCCAGCAGTGCTAGCGGAGGGGCTTGGGATACGCAGTATTTT
D: .; J: TRBJ2-7; V: TRBV2; size: few; CDR3: CASSDRGRGDEQYF; DNA: TGTGCCAGCAGTGACAGGGGACGAGGCGACGAGCAGTACTTC
D: TRBD2; J: TRBJ2-3; V: TRBV7-2; size: few; CDR3: CASTPGTSRADTQYF; DNA: TGTGCCAGCACCCCGGGGACTAGTCGGGCAGATACGCAGTATTTT
D: .; J: TRBJ1-1; V: TRBV6-1; size: .; CDR3: CASRIRQCEAFF; DNA: TGTGCCAGCAGGATCCGACAGTGTGAAGCTTTCTTT
D: .; J: TRBJ2-7; V: TRBV2; size: few; CDR3: CASTRSDSYEQYF; DNA: TGTGCCAGCACCCGATCTGATTCTTACGAGCAGTACTTC
D: .; J: TRBJ2-6; V: TRBV5-1; size: few; CDR3: CASSLDSQRGSGANVLTF; DNA: TGCGCCAGCAGCTTGGACTCCCAACGGGGGTCCGGGGCCAACGTCCTGACTTTC
D: .; J: TRBJ2-1; V: TRBV15; size: .; CDR3: CATSTRGGGASYNEQFF; DNA: TGTGCCACCAGCACCAGGGGGGGAGGGGCCTCCTACAATGAGCAGTTCTTC
D: .; J: TRBJ1-1; V: TRBV5-1; size: few; CDR3: CASSLGDVDTEAFF; DNA: TGCGCCAGCAGTTTGGGGGACGTCGACACTGAAGCTTTCTTT
D: .; J: TRBJ2-2; V: TRBV7-6; size: few; CDR3: CASSTDTTGELFF; DNA: TGTGCCAGCAGCACCGACACCACCGGGGAGCTGTTTTTT
D: TRBD1; J: TRBJ1-1; V: TRBV12-3/TRBV12-4; size: .; CDR3: CASSFSTGAEAFF; DNA: TGTGCCAGCAGTTTCTCGACAGGGGCTGAAGCTTTCTTT
D: TRBD1; J: TRBJ2-7; V: TRBV7-3; size: .; CDR3: CASSVDRGRPKYF; DNA: TGTGCCAGCAGCGTGGACAGGGGACGCCCTAAGTACTTC
D: TRBD2; J: TRBJ2-5; V: TRBV12-3/TRBV12-4; size: .; CDR3: CASSLAGGQKETQYF; DNA: TGTGCCAGCAGTCTAGCGGGAGGGCAGAAAGAGACCCAGTACTTC
D: .; J: TRBJ2-6; V: TRBV12-3/TRBV12-4; size: once; CDR3: CASSLETISGANVLTF; DNA: TGTGCCAGCAGTTTAGAGACTATCTCTGGGGCCAACGTCCTGACTTTC
D: .; J: TRBJ2-1; V: TRBV4-3; size: few; CDR3: CASSQDIGNSYNEQFF; DNA: TGCGCCAGCAGCCAAGATATCGGGAACTCCTACAATGAGCAGTTCTTC
D: .; J: TRBJ2-1; V: TRBV4-1; size: .; CDR3: CASSIRGSGSYNEQFF; DNA: TGCGCCAGCAGCATTAGGGGAAGCGGGTCCTACAATGAGCAGTTCTTC
D: .; J: TRBJ2-1; V: TRBV20-1; size: .; CDR3: CSARVSYNEQFF; DNA: TGCAGTGCTAGGGTCTCCTACAATGAGCAGTTCTTC
D: TRBD2; J: TRBJ2-1; V: TRBV20-1; size: .; CDR3: CSAGGLAATLSSYNEQFF; DNA: TGCAGTGCCGGTGGACTAGCGGCCACCCTTTCCTCCTACAATGAGCAGTTCTTC
D: .; J: TRBJ1-5; V: TRBV7-8; size: .; CDR3: CASSLKFGSNQPQHF; DNA: TGTGCCAGCAGCTTAAAATTTGGTAGCAATCAGCCCCAGCATTTT
D: TRBD1; J: TRBJ2-2; V: TRBV30; size: few; CDR3: CAWRGTANTGELFF; DNA: TGTGCCTGGCGAGGGACAGCGAACACCGGGGAGCTGTTTTTT
D: .; J: TRBJ1-1; V: TRBV6-5; size: few; CDR3: CASSYGRVGTEAFF; DNA: TGTGCCAGCAGTTACGGCAGGGTGGGGACTGAAGCTTTCTTT
D: TRBD1; J: TRBJ2-7; V: TRBV3-1; size: .; CDR3: CASSRRDSTYEQYF; DNA: TGTGCCAGCAGCCGACGGGACAGCACCTACGAGCAGTACTTC
D: .; J: TRBJ2-7; V: TRBV10-3; size: .; CDR3: CAISGTGNYEQYF; DNA: TGTGCCATCAGTGGGACGGGTAACTACGAGCAGTACTTC
D: .; J: TRBJ2-2; V: TRBV27; size: .; CDR3: CASSPTDGPGELFF; DNA: TGTGCCAGCAGTCCTACCGACGGTCCCGGGGAGCTGTTTTTT
D: .; J: TRBJ2-2; V: TRBV12-3/TRBV12-4; size: .; CDR3: CASSFGGSGNTGELFF; DNA: TGTGCCAGCAGTTTTGGGGGTAGCGGGAACACCGGGGAGCTGTTTTTT
D: .; J: TRBJ1-5; V: TRBV30; size: few; CDR3: CAWKTGNQPQHF; DNA: TGTGCCTGGAAGACCGGAAATCAGCCCCAGCATTTT
D: TRBD2; J: TRBJ2-1; V: TRBV6-5; size: .; CDR3: CASSYGTSDNEQFF; DNA: TGTGCCAGCAGTTACGGGACTAGCGACAATGAGCAGTTCTTC
D: .; J: TRBJ1-4; V: TRBV6-5; size: many; CDR3: CASSSHRDNNEKLFF; DNA: TGTGCCAGCAGTTCCCACCGAGACAATAATGAAAAACTGTTTTTT
D: .; J: TRBJ2-5; V: TRBV24-1; size: .; CDR3: CATSDRERVLTIDQETQYF; DNA: TGTGCCACCAGTGACCGGGAAAGAGTCTTGACGATAGACCAAGAGACCCAGTACTTC
D: .; J: TRBJ2-5; V: TRBV28; size: .; CDR3: CASSSERLGETQYF; DNA: TGTGCCAGCAGTTCCGAACGGTTGGGGGAGACCCAGTACTTC
D: TRBD2; J: TRBJ2-7; V: TRBV5-1; size: many; CDR3: CASTPSGGAVWYEQYF; DNA: TGCGCCAGCACACCTAGCGGAGGGGCCGTCTGGTACGAGCAGTACTTC